Each of the 23 T cell receptor beta chains below was sequenced from the same sample in a study of blood T cell repertoires in COVID-19. Assay: immunoSEQ multiplex PCR; the TCRdb copy retains only in-frame clones and omits some. Found here are tens of thousands of clones, about 87% of them singletons; the top ten hold 9.1%. Sequencing input: peripheral blood. These receptors were collected from a human donor in a cohort sampled during active COVID-19.

The V gene is TRBV20-1, the J gene TRBJ2-5; 10 nucleotides align to TRBD2. Germline values: CDR1 DFQATT, CDR2 SNEGSKA (reference sequence). The ends lost 3 bases at V and 4 bases at J; junction bases unmatched: 5. The length of the CDR3 is 14 residues. The CDR3 loop is CSASTLAGVETQYF. The CDR3 DNA sequence: TGCAGTGCTAGTACTCTAGCGGGAGTAGAGACCCAGTACTTC.

This rearrangement joins TRBV7-2 to TRBJ2-7; D gene ambiguous. The CDR3 runs 14 residues. The ends were cut back, 4 bases at V and 4 bases at J, with 14 bases in the middle. Per germline, CDR1 SGHTA and CDR2 FQGNSA. CDR3 bases: TGTGCCAGCAGCTCCGGCGGCAGCTATTACGAGCAGTACTTC. Protein: CASSSGGSYYEQYF.

The chain recombines TRBV7-9 with TRBJ2-1, with 12 positions matching TRBD1. The CDR3 is 15 residues long. CDR1 and CDR2 from the germline V gene are SEHNR and FQNEAQ (reference sequence). With V trimmed by 3 bases and J by 7 bases, 4 bases remained unmatched. CDR3 sequence: CASSLRDRGLNEQFF. DNA of the CDR3: TGTGCCAGCAGCTTGAGGGACAGGGGGCTGAATGAGCAGTTCTTC.

This chain connects TRBV4-2 to TRBJ2-5, with D unclear. V was cut by 4 bases and J by 1 base, with 13 bases left in between. CDR1 LGHNA and CDR2 YNFKEQ come from the germline V gene. The length of the CDR3 is 15 residues. The CDR3 bases are TGTGCCAGCAGCCCAACAGACGGTGCCCAAGAGACCCAGTACTTC. It translates to CASSPTDGAQETQYF.

The chain links TRBV28 to TRBJ1-2, with 10 positions matching TRBD1. V shed 2 bases and J 4 bases; nucleotides not matched to a gene: 7. Germline lookup yields CDR1 MDHEN and CDR2 SYDVKM. The CDR3 sequence is 16 residues long. The CDR3 nucleotides are TGTGCCAGCAGTTTAACCTCCAGGACAGGGGGCTATGGCTACACCTTC. As protein: CASSLTSRTGGYGYTF.

The chain employs TRBV27 and TRBJ2-7; D unresolved. Trimming took off 0 bases at V and 2 bases at J, with 5 bases between the two ends. This CDR3 spans 13 amino acids. The germline gives CDR1 MNHEY, CDR2 SMNVEV (reference sequence). Written as DNA, the CDR3 is TGTGCCAGCAGTTTATCTGCAGCCTACGAGCAGTACTTC. Protein sequence: CASSLSAAYEQYF.

This rearrangement joins TRBV30 to TRBJ1-4; 9 bases match TRBD1. V shed 0 bases, J shed 7 bases, and the junction held 6 bases outside the gene matches. Germline values: CDR1 GTSNPN, CDR2 SVGIG (reference sequence). CDR3 length: 15 amino acids. DNA for the CDR3: TGTGCCTGGAGTGTAGGGACAGGGTACAGTGAAAAACTGTTTTTT. This gives the protein CAWSVGTGYSEKLFF.

This chain joins TRBV6-5 and TRBJ1-1, with D uncertain. Trimming took off 5 bases at V and 7 bases at J, with 11 bases between the two ends. The CDR3 has 12 residues. Germline V CDR1 and CDR2: MNHEY, SVGAGI. CDR3 nucleotides: TGTGCCAGCAGTCTTCGCGGGCTTGAAGCTTTCTTT. Its protein is CASSLRGLEAFF.

This chain links TRBV15 with TRBJ1-1; the D gene is possibly TRBD1 (6 bases). CDR3 length: 15 amino acids. V lost 0 bases to trimming and J lost 11 bases, with 19 bases between them. From germline, CDR1 is LNHNV and CDR2 YYDKDF (reference sequence). The CDR3 DNA follows: TGTGCCACCAGCAGAGACAGGACAGAAAATCGGCGGGCTTTCTTT. Protein sequence: CATSRDRTENRRAFF.

V usage is TRBV3-1 (or the pseudogene TRBV3-2) and J usage is TRBJ1-2; D is uncertain. The V end lost 0 bases, the J end lost 2 bases, and 4 bases lay between the germline ends. CDR1 LGHDT and CDR2 YNNKEL come from the germline V gene (reference sequence). This CDR3 comprises 13 residues. CDR3 sequence: CASSQEQNYGYTF. In DNA, the CDR3 is TGTGCCAGCAGCCAAGAACAGAACTATGGCTACACCTTC.

This clone was seen a single time. The chain recombines TRBV7-2 with TRBJ2-7, with 8 bases matching TRBD2. The J segment lost 5 bases and the V segment lost 0 bases, leaving 3 bases of the junction unmatched. The CDR3 is made up of 14 amino acids. Per the germline V gene, CDR1 is SGHTA and CDR2 is FQGNSA. DNA of the CDR3: TGTGCCAGCAGCTTAGCCGGGAGGGCCAACGAGCAGTACTTC. Translated: CASSLAGRANEQYF.

This chain links TRBV2 with TRBJ2-1, with 10 nucleotides matching TRBD2. From germline, CDR1 is SNHLY and CDR2 FYNNEI. The CDR3 length is 18 residues. The J segment lost 8 bases and the V segment lost 7 bases, leaving 20 bases of the junction unmatched. The CDR3 sequence: CASKLGAGGPSVGDEQFF. The CDR3 coding sequence is TGTGCCAGCAAGCTAGGAGCGGGGGGGCCTTCGGTGGGCGATGAGCAGTTCTTC.

The rearrangement joins TRBV4-1 to TRBJ2-5; D gene unclear. Germline values: CDR1 MGHRA, CDR2 YSYEKL. V lost 1 base and J lost 3, with 12 bases in between. This CDR3 spans 15 amino acids. CDR3 loop: CASSQGSYSKETQYF. The CDR3 nucleotides are TGCGCCAGCAGCCAAGGTTCGTACAGTAAAGAGACCCAGTACTTC.

The V gene is TRBV4-1, the J gene TRBJ2-1; 8 bases are shared with TRBD2. The CDR3 runs 16 residues. CDR1 is MGHRA and CDR2 is YSYEKL in the germline V gene. Losses at the gene ends were 0 bases for V and 4 bases for J; bases not matched to a gene: 5. The CDR3 loop reads CASSQDPAGEYNEQFF. As DNA, the CDR3 is TGCGCCAGCAGCCAAGATCCAGCGGGAGAGTACAATGAGCAGTTCTTC.

The chain uses TRBV28 and TRBJ1-1; D not resolved. CDR1 and CDR2 (germline): MDHEN, SYDVKM. The CDR3 has 14 residues. V shed 6 bases and J shed 0 bases, with 11 bases lying between them. CDR3 nucleotides: TGTGCCAGCAGATTTTCGAGCGTGAACACTGAAGCTTTCTTT. This encodes CASRFSSVNTEAFF.

CDR3 DNA: TGTGCCAGCTCACCGGGACAGGCCTCCACCGGGGAGCTGTTTTTT. Its protein is CASSPGQASTGELFF. This sequence joins TRBV18 and TRBJ2-2, with 8 bases fitting TRBD1. J gave up 4 bases and V 3 bases, and 4 bases lay outside the gene matches. There are 15 residues in the CDR3. Germline V gene lookup returns CDR1 KGHSH and CDR2 LQKENI.

This clone was picked up one time. The chain is built from TRBV6-5 and TRBJ1-3; D gene uncertain. V was shortened by 5 bases and J by 4 bases, with 15 bases between the two germline ends. CDR1 and CDR2 from the germline V gene are MNHEY and SVGAGI. The CDR3 consists of 15 residues. The CDR3: CASSPRPGKGNTIYF. CDR3 coding DNA: TGTGCCAGCAGTCCTAGACCGGGGAAGGGAAACACCATATATTTT.

The chain links TRBV30 to TRBJ1-2; D may be TRBD1 (6 bases). Deletions cut 0 bases from V and 5 bases from J, with 22 bases between. CDR3 length: 17 residues. Per the germline V gene, CDR1 is GTSNPN and CDR2 is SVGIG (reference sequence). Here the CDR3 reads CAWSVGGAGAENYGYTF. The CDR3 DNA reads TGTGCCTGGAGTGTGGGGGGGGCAGGTGCCGAAAATTATGGCTACACCTTC. The full variable domain, in which reference TRBV30 and TRBJ1-2 provide the parts outside the CDR3, is SQTIHQWPATLVQPVGSPLSLECTVEGTSNPNLYWYRQAAGRGLQLLFYSVGIGQISSEVPQNLSASRPQDRQFILSSKKLLLSDSGFYLCAWSVGGAGAENYGYTFGSGTRLTVV.

This chain links TRBV5-1 with TRBJ1-1, with D possibly TRBD1 on 5 matching bases. The CDR3 loop spans 14 amino acids. Trimming stripped 0 bases from V and 2 bases from J, with 8 bases between. The germline gives CDR1 SGHRS, CDR2 YFSETQ. Here the CDR3 reads CASSLVTDNTEAFF. The CDR3 DNA reads as TGCGCCAGCAGCTTGGTGACAGATAACACTGAAGCTTTCTTT.

The chain couples TRBV5-1 to TRBJ2-7, with 8 positions matching TRBD2. This CDR3 region has 14 residues. The germline CDR1 and CDR2 sequences are SGHRS and YFSETQ. Trimming at V came to 7 bases and at J to 0 bases, leaving 6 bases not matched to a gene. The CDR3 protein is CASAGSGSSYEQYF. In nucleotides, the CDR3 is TGCGCCAGCGCCGGGAGCGGGAGCTCCTACGAGCAGTACTTC. The full variable domain, its missing parts supplied by reference TRBV5-1 and TRBJ2-7, is KAGVTQTPRYLIKTRGQQVTLSCSPISGHRSVSWYQQTPGQGLQFLFEYFSETQRNKGNFPGRFSGRQFSNSRSEMNVSTLELGDSALYLCASAGSGSSYEQYFGPGTRLTVT.

This sequence joins TRBV7-2 and TRBJ2-5; possibly TRBD2 for D (5 bases). This CDR3 spans 15 amino acids. From germline, CDR1 is SGHTA and CDR2 FQGNSA. Trimming cost V 6 bases and J 1 base, with 15 bases left between them. DNA for the CDR3: TGTGCCAGCAGAGGCTGGCGGGTCGGCCAAGAGACCCAGTACTTC. This gives the protein CASRGWRVGQETQYF.

This clone was detected once. This chain links TRBV27 with TRBJ2-1; 8 bases align to TRBD2. This CDR3 comprises 16 residues. V lost 4 bases, J lost 9 bases, and 14 bases stayed unmatched. CDR1 MNHEY and CDR2 SMNVEV come from the germline V gene (reference sequence). The CDR3 DNA is TGTGCCAGCAGTTGGGCCCGAACGGGGGGGCCAAGTGAGCAGTTCTTC. Protein: CASSWARTGGPSEQFF.

The chain joins TRBV29-1 to TRBJ1-3, with 8 bases lining up with TRBD1. The CDR3 runs to 15 residues. Germline CDR1 reads SQVTM; CDR2 reads ANQGSEA. V lost 1 base to trimming and J lost 1 base; unmatched junction nucleotides: 3. The CDR3 DNA reads as TGCAGCGTTGAAGGACAGGGGATATCTGGAAACACCATATATTTT. Residues: CSVEGQGISGNTIYF.